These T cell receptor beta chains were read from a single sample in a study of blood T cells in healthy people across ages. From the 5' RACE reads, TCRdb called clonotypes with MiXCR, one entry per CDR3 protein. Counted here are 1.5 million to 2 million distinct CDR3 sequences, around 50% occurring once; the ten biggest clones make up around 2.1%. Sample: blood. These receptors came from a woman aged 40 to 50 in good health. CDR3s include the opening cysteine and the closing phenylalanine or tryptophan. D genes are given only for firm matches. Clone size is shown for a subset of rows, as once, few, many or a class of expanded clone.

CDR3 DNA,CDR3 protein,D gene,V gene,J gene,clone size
TGCGCCAGCAGCTGGTACGGGGACAATGAGCAGTACTTC,CASSWYGDNEQYF,.,TRBV5-1,TRBJ2-5,few
TGTGCCAGCAGCCAGGAACGCTCGCAGCCCCAGCATTTT,CASSQERSQPQHF,.,TRBV4-2,TRBJ1-5,.
TGTGCCACCAGCAGCAAAAACCAAGAGACCCAGTACTTC,CATSSKNQETQYF,.,TRBV15,TRBJ2-5,.
TGTGCCAGCAGTTTATCAGGGGGCGCTACCTATGGCTACACCTTC,CASSLSGGATYGYTF,TRBD1,TRBV27,TRBJ1-2,.
TGTGCCAGCAGCCAAGAATCGGGGGGGGCTGACAATGAGCAGTTCTTC,CASSQESGGADNEQFF,TRBD2,TRBV4-2,TRBJ2-1,few
TGTGCCAGCAGGGATGGAAAGCGGGGGGGGAAAGATACGCAGTATTTT,CASRDGKRGGKDTQYF,TRBD2,TRBV6-6,TRBJ2-3,.
TGTGCCAGCAGCGCCGGGACAGGGGGCGCCGGGGACTATGGCTACACCTTC,CASSAGTGGAGDYGYTF,TRBD1,TRBV13,TRBJ1-2,.
TGTGCCAGCAGCCGAATCCGGACAGAGGGCTACACCTTC,CASSRIRTEGYTF,.,TRBV7-2,TRBJ1-2,.
TGTGCCATCAGTGCGGGCCAGGGTCTGCAGTTCTTC,CAISAGQGLQFF,.,TRBV10-3,TRBJ2-1,once
TGTGCCAGGACCGTGGGGCGGGGGGACAATGAGCAGTACTTC,CARTVGRGDNEQYF,TRBD2,TRBV2,TRBJ2-7,.
TGTGCCAGCAGTTTCCCGGGTACGGGACAGGGTGTCTCTGGGGCCAACGTCCTGACTTTC,CASSFPGTGQGVSGANVLTF,TRBD1,TRBV6-5,TRBJ2-6,.
TGTGCCAGCAGCGACGGGGGGGGCATAGGGACCCAGTACTTC,CASSDGGGIGTQYF,TRBD2,TRBV7-2,TRBJ2-5,.
TGTGCCACCAGCAAGGCGCAGTATTTT,CATSKAQYF,.,TRBV15,TRBJ2-3,few
TGCAGCGTGGTCGACAGGGGCCTCGGTCAGCCCCAGCATTTT,CSVVDRGLGQPQHF,TRBD1,TRBV29-1,TRBJ1-5,.
TGTGCCAGCAGTTACTCCTCACACTCAAGGGAGGAGCAGTACTTC,CASSYSSHSREEQYF,.,TRBV6-6,TRBJ2-7,few
TGTGCCAGCAGACCAGGGGAGGGAGAGACCCAGTACTTC,CASRPGEGETQYF,.,TRBV7-9,TRBJ2-5,few
TGTGCCAGCAGCAAAGTTAGGGGAGACTACGAGCAGTACTTC,CASSKVRGDYEQYF,.,TRBV21-1,TRBJ2-7,few
TGCGCCAGCAGCTTGGGTGAGTTCGGAACAGATACGCAGTATTTT,CASSLGEFGTDTQYF,.,TRBV5-1,TRBJ2-3,.
TGTGCCAGCAGCTTAGCCGGGACAGAGAACAATGAGCAGTTCTTC,CASSLAGTENNEQFF,TRBD1,TRBV7-3,TRBJ2-1,.
TGCAGTGCTAGCGAGGCGGGGGTTGGCGTCGAGCAGTACTTC,CSASEAGVGVEQYF,TRBD2,TRBV20-1,TRBJ2-7,.
TGCGCCAGCAGCCTTGACAGGTACGTGGATGAGCAGTTCTTC,CASSLDRYVDEQFF,.,TRBV4-3,TRBJ2-1,.
TGCGCCAGCAGCTTCGGAGTGGGTCAAGAGACCCAGTACTTC,CASSFGVGQETQYF,.,TRBV5-1,TRBJ2-5,.
TGTGCCAGCAGCTCCGGACATATGAACACTGAAGCTTTCTTT,CASSSGHMNTEAFF,.,TRBV7-6,TRBJ1-1,once
TGTGCCAGCAGCCCAAGGGAAAAACTGTTTTTT,CASSPREKLFF,.,TRBV6-6,TRBJ1-4,few
TGCAGCGTCCGGATGTCGTCCTCCTACGAGCAGTACTTC,CSVRMSSSYEQYF,.,TRBV29-1,TRBJ2-7,.
TGCAGTGCTAGATTACCAGGGTTAGCCAAAAACATTCAGTACTTC,CSARLPGLAKNIQYF,.,TRBV20-1,TRBJ2-4,few